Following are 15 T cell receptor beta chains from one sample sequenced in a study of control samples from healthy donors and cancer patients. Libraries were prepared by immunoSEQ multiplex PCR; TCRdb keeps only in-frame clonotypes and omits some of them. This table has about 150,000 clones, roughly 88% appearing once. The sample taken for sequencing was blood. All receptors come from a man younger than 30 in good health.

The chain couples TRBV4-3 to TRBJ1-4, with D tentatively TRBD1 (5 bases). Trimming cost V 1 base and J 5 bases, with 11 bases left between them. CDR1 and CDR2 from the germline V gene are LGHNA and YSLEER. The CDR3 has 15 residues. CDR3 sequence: CASSQGGRSNEKLFF. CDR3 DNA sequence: TGCGCCAGCAGCCAAGGGGGACGGTCGAATGAAAAACTGTTTTTT.

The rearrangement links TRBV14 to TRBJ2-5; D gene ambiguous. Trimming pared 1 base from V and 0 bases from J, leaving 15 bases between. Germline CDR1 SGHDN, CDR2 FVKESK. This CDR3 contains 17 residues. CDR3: CASSQGAGRMYQETQYF. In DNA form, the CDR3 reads TGTGCCAGCAGCCAAGGGGCCGGACGGATGTACCAAGAGACCCAGTACTTC. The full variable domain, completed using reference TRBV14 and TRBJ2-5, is EAGVTQFPSHSVIEKGQTVTLRCDPISGHDNLYWYRRVMGKEIKFLLHFVKESKQDESGMPNNRFLAERTGGTYSTLKVQPAELEDSGVYFCASSQGAGRMYQETQYFGPGTRLLVL.

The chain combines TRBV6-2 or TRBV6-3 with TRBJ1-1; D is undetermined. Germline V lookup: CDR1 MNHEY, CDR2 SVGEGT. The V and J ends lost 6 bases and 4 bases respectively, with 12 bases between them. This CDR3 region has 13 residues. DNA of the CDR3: TGTGCCAGCAGCCGGGTCGGTAGCACTGAAGCTTTCTTT. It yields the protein CASSRVGSTEAFF.

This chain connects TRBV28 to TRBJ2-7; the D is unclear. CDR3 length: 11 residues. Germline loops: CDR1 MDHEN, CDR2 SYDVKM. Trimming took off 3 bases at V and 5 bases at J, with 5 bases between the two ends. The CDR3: CASSFNNEQYF. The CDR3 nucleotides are TGTGCCAGCAGTTTCAACAACGAGCAGTACTTC.

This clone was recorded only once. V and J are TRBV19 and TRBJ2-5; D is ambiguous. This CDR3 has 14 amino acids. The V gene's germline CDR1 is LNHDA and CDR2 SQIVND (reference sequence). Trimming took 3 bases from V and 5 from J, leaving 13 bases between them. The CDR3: CASSILGEVETQYF. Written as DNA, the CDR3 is TGTGCCAGTAGTATTCTTGGGGAAGTGGAGACCCAGTACTTC.

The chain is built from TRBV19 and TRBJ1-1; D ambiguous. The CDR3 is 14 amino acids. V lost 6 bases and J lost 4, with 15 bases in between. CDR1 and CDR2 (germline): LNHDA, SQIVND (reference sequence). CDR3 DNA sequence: TGTGCCAGTAGCCCGGGGTTCTACACCACTGAAGCTTTCTTT. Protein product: CASSPGFYTTEAFF.

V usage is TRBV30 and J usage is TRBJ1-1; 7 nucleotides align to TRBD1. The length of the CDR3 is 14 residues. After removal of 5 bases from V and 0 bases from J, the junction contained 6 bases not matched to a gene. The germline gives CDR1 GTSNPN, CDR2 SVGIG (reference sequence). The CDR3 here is CAWEDRNMNTEAFF. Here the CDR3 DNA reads TGTGCCTGGGAGGACAGGAACATGAACACTGAAGCTTTCTTT.

The DNA for the CDR3 is TGTGCCAGCAGGACTTATGAGGGGGCTAACTATGGCTACACCTTC. Translated: CASRTYEGANYGYTF. V usage is TRBV6-5 and J usage is TRBJ1-2, with a possible D match to TRBD1 (6 bases). From germline, CDR1 is MNHEY and CDR2 SVGAGI. The CDR3 consists of 15 residues. V shed 6 bases and J shed 0 bases, with 14 bases lying between them.

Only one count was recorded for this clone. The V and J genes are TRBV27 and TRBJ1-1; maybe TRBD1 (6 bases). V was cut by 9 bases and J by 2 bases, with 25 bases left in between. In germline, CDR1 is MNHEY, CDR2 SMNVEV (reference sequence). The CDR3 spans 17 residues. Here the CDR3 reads CASRGFSGALGNTEAFF. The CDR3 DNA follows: TGTGCCAGTAGAGGGTTTTCGGGGGCCCTAGGCAACACTGAAGCTTTCTTT.

CDR3 loop: CASSFGPGALGEKLFF. In DNA, the CDR3 is TGTGCCAGCAGCTTCGGACCAGGGGCGCTTGGCGAAAAACTGTTTTTT. The chain has TRBV5-6 and TRBJ1-4, with D maybe TRBD1 (6 bases). Germline-derived CDR1 and CDR2 are SGHDT and YYEEEE. This CDR3 region has 16 residues. V dropped 2 bases and J dropped 8 bases, with 19 bases sitting between them.

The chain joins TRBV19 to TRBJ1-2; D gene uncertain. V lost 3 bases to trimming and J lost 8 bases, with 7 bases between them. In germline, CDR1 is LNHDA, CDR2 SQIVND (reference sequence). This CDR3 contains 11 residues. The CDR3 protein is CASSIYLGYTF. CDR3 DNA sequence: TGTGCCAGTAGTATTTATCTCGGCTACACCTTC.

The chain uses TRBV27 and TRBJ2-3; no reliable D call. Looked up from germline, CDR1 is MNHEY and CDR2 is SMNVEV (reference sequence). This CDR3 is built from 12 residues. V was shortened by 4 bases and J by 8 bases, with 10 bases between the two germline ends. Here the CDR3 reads CASSYSGGTQYF. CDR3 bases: TGTGCCAGCAGTTACTCGGGTGGTACGCAGTATTTT.

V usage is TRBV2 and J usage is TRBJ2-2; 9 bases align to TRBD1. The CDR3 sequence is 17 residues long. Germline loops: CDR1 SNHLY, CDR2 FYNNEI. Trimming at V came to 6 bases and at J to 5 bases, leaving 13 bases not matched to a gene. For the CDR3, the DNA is TGTGCCAGCAGCCACTCAGGGGACAGGGCATATACCGGGGAGCTGTTTTTT. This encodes CASSHSGDRAYTGELFF. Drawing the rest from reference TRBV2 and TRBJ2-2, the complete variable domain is EPEVTQTPSHQVTQMGQEVILRCVPISNHLYFYWYRQILGQKVEFLVSFYNNEISEKSEIFDDQFSVERPDGSNFTLKIRSTKLEDSAMYFCASSHSGDRAYTGELFFGEGSRLTVL.

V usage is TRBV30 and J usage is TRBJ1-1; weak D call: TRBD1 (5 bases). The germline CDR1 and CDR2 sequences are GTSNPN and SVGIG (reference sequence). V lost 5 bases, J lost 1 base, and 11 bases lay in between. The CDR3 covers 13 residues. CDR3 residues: CAWRDRENTEAFF. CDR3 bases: TGTGCCTGGCGGGACCGAGAGAACACTGAAGCTTTCTTT. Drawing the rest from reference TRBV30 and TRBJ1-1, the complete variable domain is SQTIHQWPATLVQPVGSPLSLECTVEGTSNPNLYWYRQAAGRGLQLLFYSVGIGQISSEVPQNLSASRPQDRQFILSSKKLLLSDSGFYLCAWRDRENTEAFFGQGTRLTVV.

CDR3 in DNA: TGTGCCAGCTCACTTACCTCCGGGACAGGCGAAGAGACCCAGTACTTC. Translating it yields CASSLTSGTGEETQYF. V and J are TRBV18 and TRBJ2-5, with TRBD1 identical over 8 bases. CDR3 length: 16 amino acids. From germline, CDR1 is KGHSH and CDR2 LQKENI. V gave up 4 bases and J gave up 3 bases; unmatched junction bases: 10. Drawing the rest from reference TRBV18 and TRBJ2-5, the complete variable domain is NAGVMQNPRHLVRRRGQEARLRCSPMKGHSHVYWYRQLPEEGLKFMVYLQKENIIDESGMPKERFSAEFPKEGPSILRIQQVVRGDSAAYFCASSLTSGTGEETQYFGPGTRLLVL.